The rows below give T cell receptor beta chains drawn from one sample of a study of T-cell memory formation after mild COVID-19. TCRdb reanalysed the 5' RACE reads using MiXCR and keeps one entry per CDR3 protein. The table has around 400,000 distinct CDR3 sequences, 24% seen once; the top ten hold about 8.7%. Sequencing input: PBMCs or a T cell subset sorted from them (not recorded which). The receptors originated from an adult woman who had mild COVID-19 (a few samples of this study predate the infection). Cell type and time point are not known. Each CDR3 is given with its conserved first and last residue. A D gene is named only where the DNA matches it firmly. Clone size is not always given. Where it is, it says once, few, many or a class for expanded clones.

CDR3 DNA: TGCAGTGCTAGAGATAATGGGGGGAATGAAGTGAAGCAGTTCTTC
CDR3 protein: CSARDNGGNEVKQFF
D gene: .
J gene: TRBJ2-1
clone size: .
V gene: TRBV20-1

CDR3 DNA: TGCAGTGGCGGGACAGGGGTCCTTAGGGGCTACACCTTC
CDR3 protein: CSGGTGVLRGYTF
D gene: TRBD1
J gene: TRBJ1-2
clone size: few
V gene: TRBV20-1

CDR3 DNA: TGCGCCAGCAGCCACGACGTATCCTACGAGCAGTACTTC
CDR3 protein: CASSHDVSYEQYF
D gene: .
J gene: TRBJ2-7
clone size: .
V gene: TRBV4-1

CDR3 DNA: TGTGCCAGCAGCGCCAGCGGGGGGCCTCCCCGGGGCACAGATACGCAGTATTTT
CDR3 protein: CASSASGGPPRGTDTQYF
D gene: TRBD2
J gene: TRBJ2-3
clone size: .
V gene: TRBV9

CDR3 DNA: TGCAGTGCTAGAGACTGGGACAGTTCTGGCTATGGCTACACCTTC
CDR3 protein: CSARDWDSSGYGYTF
D gene: TRBD1
J gene: TRBJ1-2
clone size: .
V gene: TRBV20-1

CDR3 DNA: TGTGCCACCCTATTGGGTAGCTGGAGATCGGGGTGGGATGAGCAGTTCTTC
CDR3 protein: CATLLGSWRSGWDEQFF
D gene: .
J gene: TRBJ2-1
clone size: .
V gene: TRBV15

CDR3 DNA: TGTGCCGGACTAGGGGCAACTAATGAAAAACTGTTTTTT
CDR3 protein: CAGLGATNEKLFF
D gene: .
J gene: TRBJ1-4
clone size: once
V gene: TRBV30

CDR3 DNA: TGTGCCAGCGGTACGGAGGGGGCGCTGGGCGAGCAGTACTTC
CDR3 protein: CASGTEGALGEQYF
D gene: .
J gene: TRBJ2-7
clone size: many
V gene: TRBV6-5

CDR3 DNA: TGTGCCAGCAGCTCCTTTTGGGACCAGAGTACAGATACGCAGTATTTT
CDR3 protein: CASSSFWDQSTDTQYF
D gene: .
J gene: TRBJ2-3
clone size: .
V gene: TRBV6-5

CDR3 DNA: TGTGCCAGCAGTTGGGGGGTAACTGAAGCTTTCTTT
CDR3 protein: CASSWGVTEAFF
D gene: .
J gene: TRBJ1-1
clone size: few
V gene: TRBV12-3/TRBV12-4

CDR3 DNA: TGTGCCAGCAGCTTAGCGTACCCGGATCCCTTGGGTGGTGAGCAGTACTTC
CDR3 protein: CASSLAYPDPLGGEQYF
D gene: .
J gene: TRBJ2-7
clone size: once
V gene: TRBV7-9